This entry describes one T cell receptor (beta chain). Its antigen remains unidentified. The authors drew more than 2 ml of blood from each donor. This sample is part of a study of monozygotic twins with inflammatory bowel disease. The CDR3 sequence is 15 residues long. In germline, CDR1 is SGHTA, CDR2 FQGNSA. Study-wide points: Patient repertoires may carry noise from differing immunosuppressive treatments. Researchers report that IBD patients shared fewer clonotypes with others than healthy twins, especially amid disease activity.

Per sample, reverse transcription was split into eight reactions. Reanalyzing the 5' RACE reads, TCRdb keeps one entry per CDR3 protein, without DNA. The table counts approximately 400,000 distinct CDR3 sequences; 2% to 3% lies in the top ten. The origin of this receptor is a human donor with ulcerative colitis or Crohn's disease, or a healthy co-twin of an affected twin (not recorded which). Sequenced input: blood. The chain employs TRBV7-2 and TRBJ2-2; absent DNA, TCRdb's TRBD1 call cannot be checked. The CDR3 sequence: CASSRGQLNTGELFF.